The 20 T cell receptor beta chains in this list originate from one sample, sequenced in a study of T-cell memory formation after mild COVID-19. TCRdb itself ran the 5' RACE reads through MiXCR, one entry per CDR3 protein. This sample has hundreds of thousands of distinct CDR3 sequences, with under 20% found just once. The sequenced sample was PBMCs or a T cell subset sorted from them (not recorded which). These receptors were obtained from an adult woman who had mild COVID-19 (a few samples of this study predate the infection). Cell type and time point are not known.

Only a few counts were recorded for this clonotype. The V and J genes are TRBV7-7 and TRBJ2-1; 7 bases fit TRBD2. V gave up 1 base and J gave up 5 bases; unmatched junction bases: 5. Germline lookup yields CDR1 SSHAT and CDR2 FNYEAQ (reference sequence). The CDR3 totals 15 residues. The CDR3 DNA sequence: TGTGCCAGCAGCTTAGGGCGCGGGGGACACAATGAGCAGTTCTTC. Its translation: CASSLGRGGHNEQFF.

This clonotype was counted a few times. The chain employs TRBV4-3 and TRBJ1-2; D gene uncertain. The germline CDR1 and CDR2 sequences are LGHNA and YSLEER. CDR3 size: 19 residues. Trimming removed 0 bases at V and 4 bases at J, with 24 bases between. In nucleotides, the CDR3 is TGCGCCAGCAGCCAAGACCAAAAACAACCAAGCTTTCGAGGCTATGGCTACACCTTC. Amino acids: CASSQDQKQPSFRGYGYTF.

The chain links TRBV3-1 to TRBJ2-2; D is tentatively TRBD1 or TRBD2 (5 bases each). This CDR3 is 15 amino acids long. Trimming pared 0 bases from V and 1 base from J, leaving 6 bases between. Per the germline V gene, CDR1 is LGHDT and CDR2 is YNNKEL (reference sequence). The CDR3 region is CASSQEGVNTGELFF. The CDR3 nucleotides read TGTGCCAGCAGCCAAGAGGGGGTGAACACCGGGGAGCTGTTTTTT.

This clonotype was found a few times. This rearrangement joins TRBV18 to TRBJ2-5; no firm D call. Germline-derived CDR1 and CDR2 are KGHSH and LQKENI. V was pared by 0 bases and J by 2 bases, with 13 bases between. The CDR3 extends over 16 amino acids. DNA of the CDR3: TGTGCCAGCTCACCACCTTCGGCCTATCCTCAAGAGACCCAGTACTTC. Protein: CASSPPSAYPQETQYF.

This chain links TRBV6-5 with TRBJ2-1, with TRBD2 as a possible D gene (5 bases). This CDR3 comprises 16 residues. Trimming stripped 0 bases from V and 1 base from J, with 10 bases between. From germline, CDR1 is MNHEY and CDR2 SVGAGI. CDR3: CASSYSGLPSYNEQFF. DNA of the CDR3: TGTGCCAGCAGTTACTCTGGACTCCCTTCCTACAATGAGCAGTTCTTC.

V and J are TRBV5-1 and TRBJ2-5; D is uncertain. CDR1 is SGHRS, CDR2 YFSETQ, per germline. The CDR3 runs to 14 residues. V shed 0 bases and J shed 2 bases, with 8 bases lying between them. The CDR3 spells CASSLEGLQETQYF. CDR3 nucleotides: TGCGCCAGCAGCTTGGAAGGGCTGCAAGAGACCCAGTACTTC.

The chain links TRBV10-3 to TRBJ2-7; D possibly matches TRBD1 or TRBD2 (5 bases each). The CDR3 contains 11 residues. Germline loops: CDR1 ENHRY, CDR2 SYGVKD. The V end was cut by 8 bases, the J end by 5 bases, with 10 bases between. CDR3 sequence: CAIGTGHEQYF. In nucleotides, the CDR3 is TGTGCCATCGGAACGGGGCACGAGCAGTACTTC.

In its sample, this clonotype was seen a few times. The J gene is TRBJ2-1, the V gene TRBV29-1, with 9 positions matching TRBD2. The ends lost 1 base at V and 0 bases at J; junction bases unmatched: 4. The germline CDR1 and CDR2 sequences are SQVTM and ANQGSEA. The CDR3 is 16 amino acids. CDR3 bases: TGCAGCGTTGAAGCGGCTAGCGGGGTCTCCTACAATGAGCAGTTCTTC. Its translation: CSVEAASGVSYNEQFF.

The chain combines TRBV7-3 with TRBJ2-3; 14 bases align to TRBD2. Germline V CDR1 and CDR2: SGHTA, FQGTGA. Trimming at V came to 4 bases and at J to 2 bases, leaving 8 bases not matched to a gene. The CDR3 consists of 18 residues. The chain's CDR3 is CASSSGLAGGRFTDTQYF. CDR3 sequence (DNA): TGTGCCAGCAGCTCTGGACTAGCGGGAGGCCGATTCACAGATACGCAGTATTTT.

The V and J genes are TRBV19 and TRBJ2-7; the D gene is possibly TRBD2 (5 bases). The CDR3 spans 13 residues. Germline CDR1 reads LNHDA; CDR2 reads SQIVND (reference sequence). V was cut by 3 bases and J by 6 bases, with 12 bases left in between. CDR3 protein: CASSITGEGEQYF. The CDR3 nucleotides are TGTGCCAGTAGTATCACTGGAGAGGGCGAGCAGTACTTC.

The chain couples TRBV3-1 to TRBJ1-1; D is undetermined. There are 13 residues in the CDR3. Germline assignment: CDR1 LGHDT and CDR2 YNNKEL (reference sequence). Trimming pared 6 bases from V and 1 base from J, leaving 9 bases between. The CDR3, as DNA: TGTGCCAGCAGTTTTTTAAGGAACACTGAAGCTTTCTTT. It encodes CASSFLRNTEAFF. Based on the CDR3 plus reference TRBV3-1 and TRBJ1-1, the full variable domain is DTAVSQTPKYLVTQMGNDKSIKCEQNLGHDTMYWYKQDSKKFLKIMFSYNNKELIINETVPNRFSPKSPDKAHLNLHINSLELGDSAVYFCASSFLRNTEAFFGQGTRLTVV.

The V and J genes are TRBV20-1 and TRBJ2-3, with D possibly TRBD2 on 6 matching bases. V was trimmed by 1 base and J by 0 bases, leaving 11 bases between them. The CDR3 sequence is 15 residues long. Germline V gene lookup returns CDR1 DFQATT and CDR2 SNEGSKA (reference sequence). The CDR3 bases are TGCAGTGCTAGAGGACAGCGGGTTAGCACAGATACGCAGTATTTT. The encoded protein is CSARGQRVSTDTQYF.

This clonotype was recorded a few times. Here the CDR3 reads CASSLVGGPVVYTGELFF. Written as DNA, the CDR3 is TGCGCCAGCAGCTTGGTAGGGGGTCCAGTCGTGTACACCGGGGAGCTGTTTTTT. The V call is TRBV5-1, the J call TRBJ2-2; tentatively, D is TRBD1 (6 bases). Trimming removed 0 bases at V and 3 bases at J, with 18 bases between. Germline V gene data show CDR1 as SGHRS and CDR2 as YFSETQ. The CDR3 loop spans 18 amino acids.

This clonotype was found many times. V gene TRBV7-8 combines with J gene TRBJ2-7; no reliable D call. V gave up 4 bases and J gave up 1 base, with 11 bases separating them. Germline V CDR1 and CDR2: SGHVS, FQNEAQ. The CDR3 totals 14 residues. This chain's CDR3 is CASSSKPLSYEQYF. CDR3 nucleotide sequence: TGTGCCAGCAGCTCAAAACCTCTATCCTACGAGCAGTACTTC.

The gene calls are TRBV12-3 or TRBV12-4 and TRBJ1-1; D is undetermined. The CDR3 runs to 16 residues. V lost 5 bases and J lost 0, with 16 bases in between. The CDR3 reads CASSPPGVGMNTEAFF. For the CDR3, the DNA is TGTGCCAGCAGTCCTCCCGGCGTTGGTATGAACACTGAAGCTTTCTTT.

This clonotype was picked up a small number of times. The chain combines TRBV7-2 with TRBJ1-1, with D perhaps TRBD1 (6 bases). Germline V lookup: CDR1 SGHTA, CDR2 FQGNSA. This CDR3 has 15 residues. The V and J ends lost 5 bases and 11 bases respectively, with 24 bases between them. The CDR3 coding sequence is TGTGCCAGCAGCAATCGGATTAGCCTCACAGGGTCGGCTTTCTTT. This codes for CASSNRISLTGSAFF.

This clonotype turned up a few times. This chain joins TRBV24-1 and TRBJ2-1; 7 bases are a match to TRBD2. There are 15 residues in the CDR3. V was pared by 5 bases and J by 0 bases, with 3 bases of the junction left unmatched. Germline values: CDR1 KGHDR, CDR2 SFDVKD. The CDR3 region is CATSVGGSSYNEQFF. The CDR3 nucleotides are TGTGCCACCAGTGTCGGGGGGAGCTCCTACAATGAGCAGTTCTTC.

The chain combines TRBV15 with TRBJ1-2; D gene unclear. The CDR3 has 12 amino acids. V lost 0 bases and J 14 bases, leaving 13 bases between the germline ends. Germline CDR1 and CDR2: LNHNV and YYDKDF (reference sequence). This CDR3 is CATSRDLGRLTF. CDR3 in DNA: TGTGCCACCAGCAGAGATCTGGGCCGACTAACCTTC. The complete variable domain, with remaining parts taken from reference TRBV15 and TRBJ1-2, reads DAMVIQNPRYQVTQFGKPVTLSCSQTLNHNVMYWYQQKSSQAPKLLFHYYDKDFNNEADTPDNFQSRRPNTSFCFLDIRSPGLGDTAMYLCATSRDLGRLTFGSGTRLTVV.

The chain couples TRBV12-3 or TRBV12-4 to TRBJ1-1; D gene uncertain. The V and J ends lost 7 bases and 8 bases respectively, with 20 bases between them. The CDR3 loop spans 14 amino acids. The CDR3 loop is CASKEVLGPGEAFF. The CDR3 DNA follows: TGTGCCAGCAAAGAGGTCCTCGGCCCCGGGGAAGCTTTCTTT.

V is TRBV30 and J is TRBJ1-4, with D maybe TRBD1 (5 bases). Germline CDR1 is GTSNPN and CDR2 is SVGIG (reference sequence). The CDR3 length is 14 residues. The V end lost 6 bases, the J end lost 3 bases, and 14 bases lay between the germline ends. CDR3: CACPTEGSNEKLFF. The CDR3 nucleotides are TGTGCCTGCCCGACAGAGGGATCTAATGAAAAACTGTTTTTT.